Reported below is one TCR beta chain. V lost 4 bases, J lost 0 bases, and 9 bases lay in between. The V gene's germline CDR1 is SQVTM and CDR2 ANQGSEA. The CDR3 has 14 residues. This entry is derived from a study of T cell changes during pregnancy in multiple sclerosis. Assay: immunoSEQ multiplex PCR; the TCRdb copy retains only in-frame clones and omits some. The sample records 70,000 or so clones, 85% to 95% being singletons. The rearrangement joins TRBV29-1 to TRBJ2-2; a weak D match, TRBD1 (5 bases). The receptor's source is a female donor in good health, enrolled as a control in a pregnancy study. The material was peripheral blood, obtained in the third trimester of pregnancy. CDR3 DNA sequence: TGCAGCGTTGGTCCAGGGACGAACACCGGGGAGCTGTTTTTT. Its protein product is CSVGPGTNTGELFF.